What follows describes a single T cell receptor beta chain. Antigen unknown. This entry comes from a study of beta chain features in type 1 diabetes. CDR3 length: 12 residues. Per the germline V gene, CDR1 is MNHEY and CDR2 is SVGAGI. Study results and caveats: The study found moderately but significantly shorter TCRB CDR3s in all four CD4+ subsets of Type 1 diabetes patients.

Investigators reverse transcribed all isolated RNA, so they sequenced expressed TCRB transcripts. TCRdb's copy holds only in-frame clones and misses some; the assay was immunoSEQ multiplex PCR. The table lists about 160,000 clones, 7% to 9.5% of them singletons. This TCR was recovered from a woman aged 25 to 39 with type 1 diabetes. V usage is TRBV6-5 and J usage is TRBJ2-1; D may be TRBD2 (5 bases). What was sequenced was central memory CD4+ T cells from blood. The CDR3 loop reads CASRANYNEQFF. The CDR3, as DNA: TGTGCTTCGCGGGCGAACTACAATGAGCAGTTCTTC.